This record concerns one T cell receptor (beta chain) sequence. Trimming took off 5 bases at V and 5 bases at J, with 10 bases between the two ends. The V gene's germline CDR1 is SEHNR and CDR2 FQNEAQ (reference sequence). The CDR3 runs to 13 residues. Generated by immunoSEQ multiplex PCR, the TCRdb table keeps only in-frame clones and is missing some. The repertoire has around 300,000 clones, roughly nine tenths of them found once; the top ten carry 0.94%. These data originate in a study of blood T cell repertoires in COVID-19. As for the study in general: The United States, Italy and Spain supplied acute and convalescent COVID-19 samples. PBMCs, B-cell-depleted T cells, or T cells were the source of the cDNA or gDNA that made up the material.

This receptor was identified in a woman between 40 and 55 years old who had recovered from COVID-19. Sequencing input: peripheral blood. The rearrangement uses TRBV7-9 and TRBJ2-4, with a possible D match to TRBD1 (5 bases). CDR3 in amino acids: CASSRRQQNIQYF. CDR3 in DNA: TGTGCCAGCAGCAGGAGACAGCAAAACATTCAGTACTTC.